Listed below are T cell receptor beta chains from one sample, sequenced in a study of beta chain features in type 1 diabetes. TCRdb keeps only in-frame clones here, not all; method: immunoSEQ multiplex PCR. Of about 320,000 clones in the sample, around 15% were seen once. The sample taken for sequencing was central memory CD4+ T cells from blood. These receptors all stem from a man under 40 in good health. Each CDR3 is given with its conserved first and last residue. The order of the fields is V gene, J gene, D gene, clone size, CDR3 DNA, CDR3 protein. The D gene is left open where the match is weak. Only part of the rows carry a size: once, few, many, or a class if the clone is expanded.

TRBV6-5	TRBJ1-1	-	-	TGTGCCAGCAGTTACTCTGGTCGGGGTTCGCACACTGAAGCTTTCTTT	CASSYSGRGSHTEAFF
TRBV15	TRBJ2-4	TRBD1	many	TGTGCCACCAGCAGACATTTAGGACAGGGGTCTTTTGTGAACATTCAGTACTTC	CATSRHLGQGSFVNIQYF
TRBV5-1	TRBJ2-7	-	many	TGCGCCAGCAGTAGTAGCATACAGCCCTCCTACGAGCAGTACTTC	CASSSSIQPSYEQYF
TRBV5-4	TRBJ2-5	TRBD2	-	TGTGCCAGCAGTCCCGGACTAGCGGGAGGGCCAGAGACCCAGTACTTC	CASSPGLAGGPETQYF
TRBV7-3	TRBJ2-3	-	few	TGTGCCAGCAGCTCCGCTCGCACAGATACGCAGTATTTT	CASSSARTDTQYF
TRBV7-7	TRBJ2-2	TRBD2	few	TGTGCCAGCAGCTTGAATAGCGGGGGGACCGGGGAGCTGTTTTTT	CASSLNSGGTGELFF
TRBV6-5	TRBJ1-1	TRBD1	-	TGTGCCAGCAGTCCGCGGGACAGACCTTTGGTAGCTTTCTTT	CASSPRDRPLVAFF
TRBV7-2	TRBJ1-5	-	-	TGTGCCAGCAGCTTAGTGGCAGGGCACCAGCCCCAGCATTTT	CASSLVAGHQPQHF
TRBV4-2	TRBJ1-5	-	-	TGTGCCAGCAGCCAAGATGGGAGCAATCAGCCCCAGCATTTT	CASSQDGSNQPQHF
TRBV27	TRBJ2-3	-	many	TGTGCCAGCAGTTTAATCCCGCAGGCCGGCACAGATACGCAGTATTTT	CASSLIPQAGTDTQYF
TRBV18	TRBJ2-5	-	few	TGTGCCAGCTCACCACTGAGGGGTAGAGAGACCCAGTACTTC	CASSPLRGRETQYF
TRBV5-5	TRBJ1-5	-	-	TGTGCCAGCAGTCCTGGGGCACAGGGCTATAGCAATCAGCCCCAGCATTTT	CASSPGAQGYSNQPQHF
TRBV4-3	TRBJ2-1	TRBD2	few	TGCGCCAGCAGTCGCCTAGCGGGGGGCAACAATGAGCAGTTCTTC	CASSRLAGGNNEQFF
TRBV18	TRBJ1-1	-	many	TGTGCCAGCTCACCCGGACGGAACACTGAAGCTTTCTTT	CASSPGRNTEAFF
TRBV19	TRBJ1-2	TRBD1	few	TGTGCCAGTAGTTTGGACAGGTTTGGCTACACCTTC	CASSLDRFGYTF
TRBV21-1	TRBJ1-2	-	-	TGTGCCAGCAGCAAAGCCCAGGCATGGGGGTATGGCTACACCTTC	CASSKAQAWGYGYTF
TRBV9	TRBJ2-3	-	-	TGTGCCAGCAGCGTAGCAGGACAAGAGGATACGCAGTATTTT	CASSVAGQEDTQYF
TRBV7-9	TRBJ1-3	-	-	TGTGCCAGCAGCCCCCAGGGACACTCTGGAAACACCATATATTTT	CASSPQGHSGNTIYF
TRBV7-3	TRBJ2-1	TRBD2	-	TGTGCCAGCAGCTTAGGCGGGACTAGCGGACAATCGCAGTTCTTC	CASSLGGTSGQSQFF
TRBV7-7	TRBJ2-1	TRBD2	-	TGTGCCAGCAGCCCGTGGACTAGAGCAGACAATGAGCAGTTCTTC	CASSPWTRADNEQFF
TRBV11-2	TRBJ1-1	-	few	TGTGCCAGCAGCTTAATGAACACTGAAGCTTTCTTT	CASSLMNTEAFF
TRBV19	TRBJ1-1	-	-	TGTGCCAGTAGTATCTATCAGGGAGACACTGAAGCTTTCTTT	CASSIYQGDTEAFF
TRBV9	TRBJ2-1	TRBD2	-	TGTGCCAGCAGCGTACAGGTGGCGGGGGCCTACAATGAGCAGTTCTTC	CASSVQVAGAYNEQFF
TRBV4-3	TRBJ1-6	-	few	TGCGCCAGCAGCCAAGATCTCCAGAGAGGTACTAATTCACCCCTCCACTTT	CASSQDLQRGTNSPLHF
TRBV19	TRBJ1-3	TRBD1	few	TGTGCCAGTAGTATCCCGACAGGGGCTACTGGAAACACCATATATTTT	CASSIPTGATGNTIYF
TRBV5-5	TRBJ2-5	-	few	TGTGCCAGCAGCTTGGGACCCACCCCCCAAGAGACCCAGTACTTC	CASSLGPTPQETQYF
TRBV5-4	TRBJ1-1	-	few	TGTGCCAGCAGCTTGTTTGGCCTAAAGGGCACTGAAGCTTTCTTT	CASSLFGLKGTEAFF
TRBV19	TRBJ2-2	-	-	TGTGCCAGTATGGTAGGAGGACAAGTTTTCGGCACCGGGGAGCTGTTTTTT	CASMVGGQVFGTGELFF
TRBV11-3	TRBJ2-5	-	few	TGTGCCAGCAGCTTAAACGGACAAGAGACCCAGTACTTC	CASSLNGQETQYF
TRBV5-1	TRBJ2-5	-	-	TGCGCCAGCAGAACGTCGAGCCAAGAGACCCAGTACTTC	CASRTSSQETQYF
TRBV4-1	TRBJ2-3	-	-	TGCGCCAGCAGCTCGTTCGGTCTGGAGGCAGATACGCAGTATTTT	CASSSFGLEADTQYF
TRBV5-6	TRBJ2-1	TRBD2	few	TGTGCCAGCAGCTTGGTACGACTAGCGGGAGGACCCTACAATGAGCAGTTCTTC	CASSLVRLAGGPYNEQFF
TRBV7-9	TRBJ1-5	-	-	TGTGCCAGCTCCTTGGGGGGTCCCCAGCATTTT	CASSLGGPQHF
TRBV27	TRBJ2-5	-	many	TGTGCCAGCAGTCCGACCCAGGGTGGGGGGACCCAGTACTTC	CASSPTQGGGTQYF
TRBV30	TRBJ1-6	-	-	TGTGCCTGGAGTGTCGATGGGGTTGTCTCACCCCTCCACTTT	CAWSVDGVVSPLHF
TRBV6-5	TRBJ1-1	-	-	TGTGCCAGCAGTTACCCGGGGAGGGGACGCAAAGCTTTCTTT	CASSYPGRGRKAFF
TRBV18	TRBJ1-1	-	many	TGTGCCAGCTCACCAAGGGAGACTGAAGCTTTCTTT	CASSPRETEAFF
TRBV7-8	TRBJ2-7	-	few	TGTGCCAGCAGCTTAGGGACATATCACTACGAGCAGTACTTC	CASSLGTYHYEQYF
TRBV18	TRBJ1-2	TRBD1	-	TGTGCCAGCTCACCGACGGGACAGGGCAGCGGCTACACCTTC	CASSPTGQGSGYTF
TRBV9	TRBJ2-6	TRBD1	-	TGTGCCAGCAGCGCCAGATCAGGGGGTAGGTCTGGGGCCAACGTCCTGACTTTC	CASSARSGGRSGANVLTF
TRBV7-8	TRBJ1-4	-	-	TGTGCCAGCAGCTCCTACCCTAATGAAAAACTGTTTTTT	CASSSYPNEKLFF
TRBV4-1	TRBJ2-3	TRBD1	-	TGCGCCAGCAGCCAAGCAGGGACAGGGCGGGCCCTTGTCGATACGCAGTATTTT	CASSQAGTGRALVDTQYF
TRBV7-9	TRBJ2-3	-	-	TGTGCCAGCAGCTTAGCCGGGCCCCCAGATACGCAGTATTTT	CASSLAGPPDTQYF
TRBV27	TRBJ1-4	TRBD1	many	TGTGCCAGCAGTTTCCAGGGGGCGAGAGGAAAACTGTTTTTT	CASSFQGARGKLFF
TRBV7-2	TRBJ2-5	-	few	TGTGCCAGCAGCTTAGTTTCAGGGCGCCAAGAGACCCAGTACTTC	CASSLVSGRQETQYF
TRBV19	TRBJ1-5	TRBD1	-	TGTGCCAGTAGTGATTTCGCCCAGGGGGGTGGCAATCAGCCCCAGCATTTT	CASSDFAQGGGNQPQHF
TRBV19	TRBJ2-5	TRBD1	few	TGTGCCAGTAGTCTCGGGACAGGGATGCCTAGCGGCCGCCGGGAGACCCAGTACTTC	CASSLGTGMPSGRRETQYF
TRBV27	TRBJ1-3	TRBD1	-	TGTGCCAGCAGTCCCAGGGGGACTGGAAACACCATATATTTT	CASSPRGTGNTIYF
TRBV5-1	TRBJ2-5	TRBD1	few	TGCGCCAGCAGCTTACAGGGGGCTCTGCGCGAGACCCAGTACTTC	CASSLQGALRETQYF
TRBV2	TRBJ2-2	TRBD2	-	TGTGCCAGCAGAGGACTAGCGTCGAACACCGGGGAGCTGTTTTTT	CASRGLASNTGELFF